The 10 T cell receptor beta chains reported below all come from one sample, sequenced in a study of cytomegalovirus exposure and HLA in healthy donors. With 60 Vbeta and 13 Jbeta primers, the PCR was carried out. Sequencing used immunoSEQ multiplex PCR; TCRdb keeps in-frame clones, though not all of them. The profile shows some 140,000 clones, around 79% of them singletons. The sequenced sample consisted of PBMCs. Receptors originate from a man aged 30-40 years in good health and CMV-seropositive.

This clone was seen a handful of times. The chain combines TRBV15 with TRBJ1-1; a weak D match, TRBD1 (5 bases). This CDR3 comprises 15 residues. CDR1 and CDR2 (germline): LNHNV, YYDKDF (reference sequence). V dropped 5 bases and J dropped 0 bases, with 13 bases sitting between them. The CDR3 here is CATSGTQGLNTEAFF. CDR3 bases: TGTGCCACCAGCGGTACGCAGGGTTTGAACACTGAAGCTTTCTTT.

The V gene is TRBV30, the J gene TRBJ1-1; perhaps TRBD1 as D (6 bases). In germline, CDR1 is GTSNPN, CDR2 SVGIG (reference sequence). The CDR3 length is 11 residues. V was trimmed by 4 bases and J by 6 bases, leaving 9 bases between them. CDR3 protein: CAWNRVSEAFF. CDR3 nucleotide sequence: TGTGCCTGGAACAGGGTCTCTGAAGCTTTCTTT.

The chain is built from TRBV4-3 and TRBJ1-2; D remains unclear. This CDR3 comprises 11 residues. The V gene's germline CDR1 is LGHNA and CDR2 YSLEER. Between the trimmed V and J ends, which lost 1 base and 12 bases, there was a span of 9 bases. CDR3 nucleotides: TGCGCCAGCAGCCAAGGGGAGGAAGACACCTTC. Its translation is CASSQGEEDTF.

This clone was observed a handful of times. The chain has TRBV5-1 and TRBJ1-4, with a weak D call TRBD1 (5 bases). CDR3 length: 14 amino acids. Germline V lookup: CDR1 SGHRS, CDR2 YFSETQ. V was clipped by 4 bases and J by 4 bases, with 11 bases between them. CDR3 bases: TGCGCCAGCAGCCCAGGACACGGTAATGAAAAACTGTTTTTT. Amino acid sequence: CASSPGHGNEKLFF.

CDR3 residues: CASRTSETNYGYTF. The CDR3, as DNA: TGTGCCAGCAGGACCAGCGAGACTAACTATGGCTACACCTTC. The chain is built from TRBV6-5 and TRBJ1-2; D ambiguous. There are 14 residues in the CDR3. CDR1 and CDR2 from the germline V gene are MNHEY and SVGAGI. Trimming left V 6 bases short and J 0 bases short, with 11 bases between.

The V gene is TRBV6-5, the J gene TRBJ1-1; the match to TRBD1 covers 10 bases. Germline values: CDR1 MNHEY, CDR2 SVGAGI. The CDR3 spans 14 residues. V dropped 2 bases and J dropped 6; count of bases not matched to a gene: 3. CDR3 region: CASSYGTGEPEAFF. In nucleotides, the CDR3 is TGTGCCAGCAGTTACGGGACAGGGGAACCTGAAGCTTTCTTT.

The chain couples TRBV4-1 to TRBJ1-2; D gene unclear. The germline CDR1 and CDR2 sequences are MGHRA and YSYEKL. This CDR3 has 15 amino acids. Between the trimmed V and J ends, which lost 0 bases and 7 bases, there was a span of 15 bases. CDR3: CASSQEVAIMVGYTF. In nucleotides, the CDR3 is TGCGCCAGCAGCCAAGAGGTCGCGATTATGGTTGGCTACACCTTC.

CDR3 loop: CASSTLTGGDEKLFF. CDR3 DNA sequence: TGTGCCAGCAGCACCCTAACAGGGGGCGATGAAAAACTGTTTTTT. The chain has TRBV5-6 and TRBJ1-4, with TRBD1 matching 9 bases. J was trimmed by 6 bases and V by 4 bases; bases with no gene match: 7. Germline-derived CDR1 and CDR2 are SGHDT and YYEEEE. The CDR3 has 15 residues. Supplemented by reference TRBV5-6 and TRBJ1-4, the full variable domain reads DAGVTQSPTHLIKTRGQQVTLRCSPKSGHDTVSWYQQALGQGPQFIFQYYEEEERQRGNFPDRFSGHQFPNYSSELNVNALLLGDSALYLCASSTLTGGDEKLFFGSGTQLSVL.

J is TRBJ1-6 and V is TRBV4-1; TRBD1 is a possible D gene (6 bases). The CDR3 runs to 16 residues. Germline CDR1 is MGHRA and CDR2 is YSYEKL. V lost 4 bases and J lost 0, with 10 bases in between. The CDR3 DNA reads as TGCGCCAGCAGCCTCCTAGGGGGCTCCTATAATTCACCCCTCCACTTT. Protein sequence: CASSLLGGSYNSPLHF.

This chain joins TRBV5-1 and TRBJ2-3, with D maybe TRBD2 (5 bases). V lost 1 base and J 2 bases, leaving 8 bases between the germline ends. This CDR3 has 14 residues. Germline V gene data show CDR1 as SGHRS and CDR2 as YFSETQ. The CDR3 coding sequence is TGCGCCAGCAGCTTGACGGACTTCACAGATACGCAGTATTTT. It codes for CASSLTDFTDTQYF.